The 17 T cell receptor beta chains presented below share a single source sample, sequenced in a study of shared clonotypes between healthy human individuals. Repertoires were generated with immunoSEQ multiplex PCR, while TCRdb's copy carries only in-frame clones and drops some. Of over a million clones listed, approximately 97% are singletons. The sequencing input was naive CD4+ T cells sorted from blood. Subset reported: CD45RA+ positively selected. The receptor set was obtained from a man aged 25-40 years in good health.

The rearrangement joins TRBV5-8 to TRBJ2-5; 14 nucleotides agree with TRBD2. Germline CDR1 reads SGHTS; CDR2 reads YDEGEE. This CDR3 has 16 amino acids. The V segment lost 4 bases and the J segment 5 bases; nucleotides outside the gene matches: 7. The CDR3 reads CASSAGLAGGRETQYF. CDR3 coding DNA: TGTGCCAGCAGCGCCGGACTAGCGGGAGGCCGGGAGACCCAGTACTTC.

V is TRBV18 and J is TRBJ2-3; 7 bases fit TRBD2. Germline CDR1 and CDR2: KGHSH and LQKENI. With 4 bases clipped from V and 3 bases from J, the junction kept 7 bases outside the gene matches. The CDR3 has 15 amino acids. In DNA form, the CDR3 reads TGTGCCAGCTCACTAAGGACTAGGGGTACAGATACGCAGTATTTT. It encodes CASSLRTRGTDTQYF.

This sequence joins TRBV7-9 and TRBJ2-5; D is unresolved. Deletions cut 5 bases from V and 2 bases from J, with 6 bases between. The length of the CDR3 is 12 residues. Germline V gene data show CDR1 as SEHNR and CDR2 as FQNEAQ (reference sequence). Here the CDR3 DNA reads TGTGCCAGCAGCCTGAATCAAGAGACCCAGTACTTC. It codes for CASSLNQETQYF.

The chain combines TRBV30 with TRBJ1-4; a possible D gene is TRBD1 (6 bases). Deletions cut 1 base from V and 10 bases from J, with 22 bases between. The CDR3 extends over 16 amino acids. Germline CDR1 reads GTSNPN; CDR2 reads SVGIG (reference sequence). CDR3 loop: CAWSAPDSPLTGKLFF. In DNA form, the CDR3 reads TGTGCCTGGAGTGCCCCGGACAGCCCTTTGACGGGAAAACTGTTTTTT.

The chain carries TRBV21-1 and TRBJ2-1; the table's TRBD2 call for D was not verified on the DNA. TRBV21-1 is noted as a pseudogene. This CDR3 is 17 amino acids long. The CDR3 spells CASSKYPGRGSYNEQFF. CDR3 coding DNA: TGTGCCAGCAGCAAATATCCCGGACGAGGGTCCTACAATGAGCAGTTCTTC.

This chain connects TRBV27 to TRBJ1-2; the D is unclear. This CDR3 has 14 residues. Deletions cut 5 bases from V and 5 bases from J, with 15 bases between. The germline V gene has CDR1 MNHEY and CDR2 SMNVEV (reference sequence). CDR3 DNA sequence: TGTGCCAGCAGTCCCCGACACGACGGGTATGGCTACACCTTC. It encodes CASSPRHDGYGYTF.

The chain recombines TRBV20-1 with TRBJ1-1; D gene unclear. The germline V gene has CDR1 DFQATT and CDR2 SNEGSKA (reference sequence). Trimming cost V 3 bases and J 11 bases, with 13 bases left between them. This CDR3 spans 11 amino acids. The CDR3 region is CSASQTNGAFF. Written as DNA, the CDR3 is TGCAGTGCTAGTCAGACCAATGGGGCTTTCTTT.

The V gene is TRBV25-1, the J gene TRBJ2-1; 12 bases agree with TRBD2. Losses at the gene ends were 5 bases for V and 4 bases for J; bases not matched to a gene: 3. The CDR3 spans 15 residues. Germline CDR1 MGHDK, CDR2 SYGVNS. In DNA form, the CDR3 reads TGTGCCAGCAGTAATGGACTAGCGGGGTACAATGAGCAGTTCTTC. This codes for CASSNGLAGYNEQFF.

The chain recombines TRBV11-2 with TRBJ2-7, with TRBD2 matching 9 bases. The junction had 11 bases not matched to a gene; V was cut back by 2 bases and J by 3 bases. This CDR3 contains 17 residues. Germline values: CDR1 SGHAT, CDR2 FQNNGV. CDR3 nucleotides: TGTGCCAGCAGCTTAAATAGCGGGAGTTCCCTCGTCTACGAGCAGTACTTC. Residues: CASSLNSGSSLVYEQYF. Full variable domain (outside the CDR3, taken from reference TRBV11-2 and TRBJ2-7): EAGVAQSPRYKIIEKRQSVAFWCNPISGHATLYWYQQILGQGPKLLIQFQNNGVVDDSQLPKDRFSAERLKGVDSTLKIQPAKLEDSAVYLCASSLNSGSSLVYEQYFGPGTRLTVT.

This chain's CDR3 is CASSSTGRGYSYEQYF. The CDR3 nucleotides read TGTGCCAGCAGTTCCACAGGGCGCGGTTACTCCTACGAGCAGTACTTC. This chain connects TRBV28 to TRBJ2-7; weak D call: TRBD1 (6 bases). Trimming shortened V by 4 bases and J by 0 bases, and 16 bases separated the two germline ends. The CDR3 is 16 residues long. The germline V gene has CDR1 MDHEN and CDR2 SYDVKM. The complete variable domain, with remaining parts taken from reference TRBV28 and TRBJ2-7, reads DVKVTQSSRYLVKRTGEKVFLECVQDMDHENMFWYRQDPGLGLRLIYFSYDVKMKEKGDIPEGYSVSREKKERFSLILESASTNQTSMYLCASSSTGRGYSYEQYFGPGTRLTVT.

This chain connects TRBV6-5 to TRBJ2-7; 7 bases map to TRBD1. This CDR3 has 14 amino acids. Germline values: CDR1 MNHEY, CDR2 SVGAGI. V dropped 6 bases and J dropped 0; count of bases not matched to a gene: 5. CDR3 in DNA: TGTGCCAGCAGCAGGACAGGCCGCTCCTACGAGCAGTACTTC. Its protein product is CASSRTGRSYEQYF.

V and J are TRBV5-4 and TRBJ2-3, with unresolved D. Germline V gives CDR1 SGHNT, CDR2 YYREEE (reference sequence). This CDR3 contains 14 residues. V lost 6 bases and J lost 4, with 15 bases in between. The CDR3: CASTLDPASDTQYF. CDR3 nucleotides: TGTGCCAGCACCCTGGATCCAGCGTCAGATACGCAGTATTTT.

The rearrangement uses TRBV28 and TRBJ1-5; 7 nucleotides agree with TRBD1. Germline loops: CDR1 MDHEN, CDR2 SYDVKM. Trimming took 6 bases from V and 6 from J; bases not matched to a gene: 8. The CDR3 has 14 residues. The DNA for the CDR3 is TGTGCCAGCAGCCAGACAGGGAGCGGTCAGCCCCAGCATTTT. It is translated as CASSQTGSGQPQHF.

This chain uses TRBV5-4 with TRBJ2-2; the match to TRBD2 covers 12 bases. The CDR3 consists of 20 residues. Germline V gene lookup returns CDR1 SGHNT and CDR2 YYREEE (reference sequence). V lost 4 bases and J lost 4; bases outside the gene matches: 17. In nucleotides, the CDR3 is TGTGCCAGCAGCATGGGCGCGGCTAGCGGGAGGGCCAGGGGCACCGGGGAGCTGTTTTTT. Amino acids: CASSMGAASGRARGTGELFF.

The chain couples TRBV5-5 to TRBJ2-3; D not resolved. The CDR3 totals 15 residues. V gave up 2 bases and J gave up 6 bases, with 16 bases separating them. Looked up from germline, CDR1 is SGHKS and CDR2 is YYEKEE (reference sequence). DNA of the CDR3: TGTGCCAGCAGCTTTAAAGGGTCTGTTAGTGATACGCAGTATTTT. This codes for CASSFKGSVSDTQYF.

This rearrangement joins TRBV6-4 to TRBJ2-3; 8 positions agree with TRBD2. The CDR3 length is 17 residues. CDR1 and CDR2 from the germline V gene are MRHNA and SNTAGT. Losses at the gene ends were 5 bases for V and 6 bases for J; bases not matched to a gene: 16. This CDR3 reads CASSMGGSGTVSDTQYF. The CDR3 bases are TGTGCCAGCAGTATGGGAGGTAGCGGGACGGTTTCCGATACGCAGTATTTT.

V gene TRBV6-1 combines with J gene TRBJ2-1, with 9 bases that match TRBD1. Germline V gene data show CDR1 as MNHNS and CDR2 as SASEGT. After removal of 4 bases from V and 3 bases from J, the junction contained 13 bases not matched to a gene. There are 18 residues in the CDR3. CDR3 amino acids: CASSVGTGPSGNYNEQFF. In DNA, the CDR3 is TGTGCCAGCAGTGTAGGGACAGGGCCTAGCGGAAACTACAATGAGCAGTTCTTC.